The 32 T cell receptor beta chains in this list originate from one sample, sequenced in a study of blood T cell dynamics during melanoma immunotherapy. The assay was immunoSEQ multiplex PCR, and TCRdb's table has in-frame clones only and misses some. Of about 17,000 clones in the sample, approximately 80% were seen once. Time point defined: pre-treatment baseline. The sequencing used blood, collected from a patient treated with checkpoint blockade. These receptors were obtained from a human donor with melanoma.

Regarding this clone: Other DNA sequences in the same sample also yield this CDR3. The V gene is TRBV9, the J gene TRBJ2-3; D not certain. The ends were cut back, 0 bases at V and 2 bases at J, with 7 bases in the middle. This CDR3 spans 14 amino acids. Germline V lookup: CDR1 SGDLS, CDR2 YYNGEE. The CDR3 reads CASSVAGSTDTQYF. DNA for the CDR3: TGTGCCAGCAGCGTAGCTGGCTCCACAGATACGCAGTATTTT.

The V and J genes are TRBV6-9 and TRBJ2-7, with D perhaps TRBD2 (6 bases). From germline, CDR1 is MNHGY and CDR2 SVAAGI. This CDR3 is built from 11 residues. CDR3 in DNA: TGTGAGTTAACGGGAGTTATCGAGCAGTACTTC. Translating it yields CELTGVIEQYF.

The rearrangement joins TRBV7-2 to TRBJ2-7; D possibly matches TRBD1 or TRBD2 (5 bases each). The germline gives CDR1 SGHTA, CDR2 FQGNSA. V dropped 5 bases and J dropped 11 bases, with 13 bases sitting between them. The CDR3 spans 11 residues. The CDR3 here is CASSLGTEEYF. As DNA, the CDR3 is TGTGCCAGCAGCCTTGGGACGGAAGAGTACTTC.

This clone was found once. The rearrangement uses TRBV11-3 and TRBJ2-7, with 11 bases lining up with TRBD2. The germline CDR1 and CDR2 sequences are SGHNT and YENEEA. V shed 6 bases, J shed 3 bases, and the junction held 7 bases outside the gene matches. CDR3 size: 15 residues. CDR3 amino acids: CASSFLAGGNYEQYF. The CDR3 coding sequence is TGTGCCAGCAGTTTTCTAGCGGGAGGAAACTACGAGCAGTACTTC.

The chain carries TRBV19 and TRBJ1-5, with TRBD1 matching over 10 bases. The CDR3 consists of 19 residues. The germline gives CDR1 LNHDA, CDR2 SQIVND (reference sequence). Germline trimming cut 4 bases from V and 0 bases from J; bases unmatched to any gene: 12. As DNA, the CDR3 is TGTGCCAGTAGTAACAACCGGGACAGGGGAGCCTATAGCAATCAGCCCCAGCATTTT. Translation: CASSNNRDRGAYSNQPQHF.

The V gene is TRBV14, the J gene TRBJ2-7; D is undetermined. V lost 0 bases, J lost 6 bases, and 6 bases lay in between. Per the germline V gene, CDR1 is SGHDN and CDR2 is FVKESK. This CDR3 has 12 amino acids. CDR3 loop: CASSQDPREQYF. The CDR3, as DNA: TGTGCCAGCAGCCAAGATCCGCGCGAGCAGTACTTC.

In DNA form, the CDR3 reads TGTGCCAGCAGTTCCCCGGCTCTAGCGGCCCGCACAGATACGCAGTATTTT. It specifies CASSSPALAARTDTQYF. The J gene is TRBJ2-3, the V gene TRBV27; 7 bases are a match to TRBD2. This CDR3 contains 17 residues. Trimming removed 4 bases from V and 1 base from J; junction bases left unmatched: 11. The germline CDR1 and CDR2 sequences are MNHEY and SMNVEV (reference sequence).

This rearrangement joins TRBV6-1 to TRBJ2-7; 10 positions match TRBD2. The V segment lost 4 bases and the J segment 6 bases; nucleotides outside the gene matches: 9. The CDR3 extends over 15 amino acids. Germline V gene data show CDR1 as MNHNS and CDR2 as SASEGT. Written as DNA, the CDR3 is TGTGCCAGCAGTGGGCCGGAACTAGCGGGAAGCGAGCAGTACTTC. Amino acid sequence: CASSGPELAGSEQYF.

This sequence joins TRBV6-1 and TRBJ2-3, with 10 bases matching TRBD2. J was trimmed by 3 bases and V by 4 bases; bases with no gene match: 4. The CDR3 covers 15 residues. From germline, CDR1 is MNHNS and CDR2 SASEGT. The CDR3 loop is CASSGLAGVTDTQYF. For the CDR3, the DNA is TGTGCCAGCAGTGGCCTAGCGGGAGTTACAGATACGCAGTATTTT.

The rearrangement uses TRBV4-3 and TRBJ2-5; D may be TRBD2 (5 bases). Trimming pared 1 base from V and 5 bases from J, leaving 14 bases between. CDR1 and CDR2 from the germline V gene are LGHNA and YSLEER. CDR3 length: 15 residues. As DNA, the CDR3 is TGCGCCAGCAGCCAAGGGACCGGACCGGGGGAGACCCAGTACTTC. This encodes CASSQGTGPGETQYF.

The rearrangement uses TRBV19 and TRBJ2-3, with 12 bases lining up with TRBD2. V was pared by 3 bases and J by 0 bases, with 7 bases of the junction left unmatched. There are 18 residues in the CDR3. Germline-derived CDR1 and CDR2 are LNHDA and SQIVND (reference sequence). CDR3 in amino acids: CASSIGHGTSGSTDTQYF. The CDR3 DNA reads TGTGCCAGTAGTATCGGACACGGGACTAGCGGGAGCACAGATACGCAGTATTTT.

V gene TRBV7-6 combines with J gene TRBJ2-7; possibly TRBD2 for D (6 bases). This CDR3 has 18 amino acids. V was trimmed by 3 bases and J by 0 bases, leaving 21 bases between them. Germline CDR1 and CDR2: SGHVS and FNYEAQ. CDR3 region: CASSFGTLGTAFSYEQYF. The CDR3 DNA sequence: TGTGCCAGCAGCTTCGGGACTTTGGGTACAGCCTTCTCCTACGAGCAGTACTTC. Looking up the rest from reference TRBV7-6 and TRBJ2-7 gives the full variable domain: GAGVSQSPRYKVTKRGQDVALRCDPISGHVSLYWYRQALGQGPEFLTYFNYEAQQDKSGLPNDRFSAERPEGSISTLTIQRTEQRDSAMYRCASSFGTLGTAFSYEQYFGPGTRLTVT.

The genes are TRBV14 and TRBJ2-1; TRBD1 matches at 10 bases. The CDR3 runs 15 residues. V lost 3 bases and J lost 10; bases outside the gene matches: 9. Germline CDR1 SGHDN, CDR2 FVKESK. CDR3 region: CASSHPGTGVGEQFF. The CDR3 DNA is TGTGCCAGCAGCCACCCCGGGACAGGGGTCGGGGAGCAGTTCTTC.

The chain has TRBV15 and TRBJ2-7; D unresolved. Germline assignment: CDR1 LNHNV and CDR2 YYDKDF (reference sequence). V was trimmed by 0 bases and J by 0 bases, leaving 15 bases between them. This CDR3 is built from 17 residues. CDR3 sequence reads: CATSRDNKATSSYEQYF. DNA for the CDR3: TGTGCCACCAGCAGAGATAACAAAGCGACGAGCTCCTACGAGCAGTACTTC.

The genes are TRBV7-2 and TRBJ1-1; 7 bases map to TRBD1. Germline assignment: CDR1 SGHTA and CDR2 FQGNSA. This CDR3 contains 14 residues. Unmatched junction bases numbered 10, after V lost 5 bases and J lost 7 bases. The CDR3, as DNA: TGTGCCAGCAGCACGAGACAGGGTTCCCTTGAAGCTTTCTTT. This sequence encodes CASSTRQGSLEAFF. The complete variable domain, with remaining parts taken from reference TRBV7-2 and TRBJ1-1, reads GAGVSQSPSNKVTEKGKDVELRCDPISGHTALYWYRQSLGQGLEFLIYFQGNSAPDKSGLPSDRFSAERTGGSVSTLTIQRTQQEDSAVYLCASSTRQGSLEAFFGQGTRLTVV.

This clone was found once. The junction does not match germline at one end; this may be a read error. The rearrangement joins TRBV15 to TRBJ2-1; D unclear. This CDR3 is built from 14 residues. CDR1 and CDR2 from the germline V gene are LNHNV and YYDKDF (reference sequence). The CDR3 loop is CATSRESWRNEQFF. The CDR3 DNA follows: TGTGCCACCAGCCGAGAAAGCTGGCGCAATGAGCAGTTCTTC. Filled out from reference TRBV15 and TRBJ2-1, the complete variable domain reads DAMVIQNPRYQVTQFGKPVTLSCSQTLNHNVMYWYQQKSSQAPKLLFHYYDKDFNNEADTPDNFQSRRPNTSFCFLDIRSPGLGDTAMYLCATSRESWRNEQFFGPGTRLTVL.

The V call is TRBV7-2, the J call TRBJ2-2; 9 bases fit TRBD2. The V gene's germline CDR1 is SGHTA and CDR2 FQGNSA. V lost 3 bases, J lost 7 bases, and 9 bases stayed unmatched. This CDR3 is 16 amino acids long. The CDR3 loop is CASSFVGLAIGGELFF. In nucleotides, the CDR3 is TGTGCCAGCAGCTTCGTGGGACTAGCAATAGGCGGGGAGCTGTTTTTT. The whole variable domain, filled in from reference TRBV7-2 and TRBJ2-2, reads GAGVSQSPSNKVTEKGKDVELRCDPISGHTALYWYRQSLGQGLEFLIYFQGNSAPDKSGLPSDRFSAERTGGSVSTLTIQRTQQEDSAVYLCASSFVGLAIGGELFFGEGSRLTVL.

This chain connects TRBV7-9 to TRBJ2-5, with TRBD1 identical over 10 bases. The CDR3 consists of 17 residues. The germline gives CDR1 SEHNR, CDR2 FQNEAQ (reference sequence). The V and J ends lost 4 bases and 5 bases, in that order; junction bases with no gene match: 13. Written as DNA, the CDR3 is TGTGCCAGCAGCTCTAGCCTTGACAGGGGGCGAGAGGAGACCCAGTACTTC. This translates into CASSSSLDRGREETQYF. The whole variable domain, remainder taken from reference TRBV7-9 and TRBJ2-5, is DTGVSQNPRHKITKRGQNVTFRCDPISEHNRLYWYRQTLGQGPEFLTYFQNEAQLEKSRLLSDRFSAERPKGSFSTLEIQRTEQGDSAMYLCASSSSLDRGREETQYFGPGTRLLVL.

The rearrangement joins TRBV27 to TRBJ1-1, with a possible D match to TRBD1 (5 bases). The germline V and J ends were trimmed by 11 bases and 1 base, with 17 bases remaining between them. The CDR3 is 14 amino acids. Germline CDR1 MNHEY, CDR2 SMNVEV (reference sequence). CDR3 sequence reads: CASGAWSPNTEAFF. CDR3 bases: TGTGCCTCCGGGGCGTGGTCGCCGAACACTGAAGCTTTCTTT.

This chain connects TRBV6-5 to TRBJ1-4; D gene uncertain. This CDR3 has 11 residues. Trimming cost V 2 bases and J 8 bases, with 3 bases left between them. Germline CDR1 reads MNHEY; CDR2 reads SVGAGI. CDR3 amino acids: CASSYREKLFF. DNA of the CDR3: TGTGCCAGCAGTTACAGAGAAAAACTGTTTTTT.

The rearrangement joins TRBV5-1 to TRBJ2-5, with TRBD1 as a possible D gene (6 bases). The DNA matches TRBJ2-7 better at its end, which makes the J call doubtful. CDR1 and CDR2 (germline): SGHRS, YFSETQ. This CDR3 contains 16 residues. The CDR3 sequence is CASSLRLDRGNYEQYF. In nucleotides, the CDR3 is TGCGCCAGCAGCTTGAGATTGGACAGAGGGAACTACGAGCAGTACTTC.

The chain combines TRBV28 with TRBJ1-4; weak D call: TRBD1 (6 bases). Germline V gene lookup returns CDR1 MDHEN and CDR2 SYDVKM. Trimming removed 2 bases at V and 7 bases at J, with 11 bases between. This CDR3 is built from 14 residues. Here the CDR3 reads CASSLPGTPEKLFF. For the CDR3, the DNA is TGTGCCAGCAGTTTACCCGGGACACCTGAAAAACTGTTTTTT.

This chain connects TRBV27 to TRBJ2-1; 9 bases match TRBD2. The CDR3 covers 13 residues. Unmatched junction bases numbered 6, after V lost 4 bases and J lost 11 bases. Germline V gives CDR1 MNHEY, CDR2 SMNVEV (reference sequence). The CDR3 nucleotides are TGTGCCAGCAGTTCGGGACTAGCTGGAAAGCAGTTCTTC. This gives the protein CASSSGLAGKQFF.

The CDR3 sequence is CASSLTSGRATDTQYF. CDR3 coding DNA: TGTGCCAGCAGCTTGACTAGCGGGAGGGCCACAGATACGCAGTATTTT. This rearrangement joins TRBV7-2 to TRBJ2-3; TRBD2 aligns across 14 bases. After removal of 3 bases from V and 2 bases from J, the junction contained 1 base not matched to a gene. The CDR3 runs to 16 residues. The germline CDR1 and CDR2 sequences are SGHTA and FQGNSA.

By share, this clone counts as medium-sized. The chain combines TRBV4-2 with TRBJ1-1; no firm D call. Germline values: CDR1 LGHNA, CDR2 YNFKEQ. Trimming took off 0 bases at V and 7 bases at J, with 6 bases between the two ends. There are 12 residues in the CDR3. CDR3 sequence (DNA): TGTGCCAGCAGCCAAGATGCGGGTGAAGCTTTCTTT. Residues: CASSQDAGEAFF.

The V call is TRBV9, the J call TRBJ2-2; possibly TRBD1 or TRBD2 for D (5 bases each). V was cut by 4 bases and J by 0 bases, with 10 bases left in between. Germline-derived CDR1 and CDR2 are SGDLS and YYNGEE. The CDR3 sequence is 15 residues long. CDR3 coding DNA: TGTGCCAGCAGCCCGGGACCTTCGAACACCGGGGAGCTGTTTTTT. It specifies CASSPGPSNTGELFF.

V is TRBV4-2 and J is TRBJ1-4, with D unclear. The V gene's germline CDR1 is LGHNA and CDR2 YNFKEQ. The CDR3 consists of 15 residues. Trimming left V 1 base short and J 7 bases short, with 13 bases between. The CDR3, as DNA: TGTGCCAGCAGCCAAGTACCGATCCAAGGTGAAAAACTGTTTTTT. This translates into CASSQVPIQGEKLFF.

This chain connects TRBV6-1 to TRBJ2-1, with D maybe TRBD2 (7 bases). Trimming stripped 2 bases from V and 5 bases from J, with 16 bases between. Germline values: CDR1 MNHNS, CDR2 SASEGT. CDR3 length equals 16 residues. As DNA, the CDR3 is TGTGCCAGCAGTGAAAATTTAGGGGGGGAACACAATGAGCAGTTCTTC. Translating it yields CASSENLGGEHNEQFF.

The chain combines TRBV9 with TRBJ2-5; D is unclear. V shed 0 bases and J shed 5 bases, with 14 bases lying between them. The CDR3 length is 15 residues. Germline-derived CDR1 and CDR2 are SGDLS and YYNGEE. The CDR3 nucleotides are TGTGCCAGCAGCGTAGCCTCTGGGCGTGGTGAGACCCAGTACTTC. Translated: CASSVASGRGETQYF.

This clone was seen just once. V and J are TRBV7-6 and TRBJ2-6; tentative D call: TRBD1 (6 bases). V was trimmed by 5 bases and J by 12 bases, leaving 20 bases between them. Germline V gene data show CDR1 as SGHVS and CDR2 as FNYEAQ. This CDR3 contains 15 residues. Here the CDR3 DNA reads TGTGCCAGCAGCCCCCGGACAGACCTTAGGACCGTCCTGACTTTC. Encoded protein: CASSPRTDLRTVLTF.

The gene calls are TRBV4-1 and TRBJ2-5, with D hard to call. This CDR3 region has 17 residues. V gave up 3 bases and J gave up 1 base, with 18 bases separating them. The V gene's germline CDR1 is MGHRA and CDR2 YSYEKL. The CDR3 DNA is TGCGCCAGCAGCCAGCCGTTTTTGCGGAAGACCCAAGAGACCCAGTACTTC. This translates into CASSQPFLRKTQETQYF.

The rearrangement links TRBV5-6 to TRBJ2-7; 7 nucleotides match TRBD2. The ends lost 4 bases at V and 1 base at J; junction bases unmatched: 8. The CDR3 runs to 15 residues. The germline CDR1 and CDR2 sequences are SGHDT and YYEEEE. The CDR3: CASSMGGGLSYEQYF. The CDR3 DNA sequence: TGTGCCAGCAGCATGGGCGGGGGTCTGTCCTACGAGCAGTACTTC.